This entry lists 6 T cell receptor beta chains sequenced from one sample in a study of patients and donors after allogeneic stem cell transplantation (TCRdb year 2020). Library preparation used RT-PCR. Instrument used: NextSeq 550. In-frame beta chains were kept once TCRdb had trimmed the public reads at Q25 with fastp and called clones with MiXCR. CDR3 protein duplicates are merged, each entry listing the most common genes and DNA. This sample gives 400,000 to 500,000 distinct CDR3 sequences in total; roughly 16% of them show up just once. Around 7.2% of the sample is in the top ten clones. Sequencing used blood, either unsorted or a sorted T cell fraction (not recorded which). The receptors come from a human donor who was either an allogeneic HSCT recipient or a stem cell or donor lymphocyte infusion donor (not recorded which). It is not recorded whose cells these are; they may come from a transplant donor.

The genes are TRBV19 and TRBJ1-5; a possible D gene is TRBD1 (5 bases). The CDR3 consists of 17 residues. V was pared by 2 bases and J by 0 bases, with 14 bases between. Germline CDR1 and CDR2: LNHDA and SQIVND (reference sequence). The DNA of the CDR3 is TGTGCCAGTAGTATATGGAGACCAGGGAGTAGCAATCAGCCCCAGCATTTT. This gives the protein CASSIWRPGSSNQPQHF. Looking up the rest from reference TRBV19 and TRBJ1-5 gives the full variable domain: DGGITQSPKYLFRKEGQNVTLSCEQNLNHDAMYWYRQDPGQGLRLIYYSQIVNDFQKGDIAEGYSVSREKKESFPLTVTSAQKNPTAFYLCASSIWRPGSSNQPQHFGDGTRLSIL.

There are a few counts of this clonotype. V usage is TRBV5-6 and J usage is TRBJ1-2; no reliable D call. Germline CDR1 reads SGHDT; CDR2 reads YYEEEE. V shed 4 bases and J shed 4 bases, with 17 bases lying between them. The CDR3 totals 15 residues. Here the CDR3 reads CASSPLVAAGYGYTF. The CDR3 DNA is TGTGCCAGCAGCCCCTTGGTCGCGGCGGGCTATGGCTACACCTTC.

The V gene is TRBV3-1, the J gene TRBJ2-2, with D uncertain. The CDR3 loop spans 13 amino acids. Germline CDR1 LGHDT, CDR2 YNNKEL (reference sequence). Trimming took off 2 bases at V and 3 bases at J, with 4 bases between the two ends. The CDR3 protein is CASSQKYTGELFF. Written as DNA, the CDR3 is TGTGCCAGCAGCCAAAAGTACACCGGGGAGCTGTTTTTT.

The V and J genes are TRBV4-3 and TRBJ2-3; no clear D gene. Trimming shortened V by 1 base and J by 4 bases, and 9 bases separated the two germline ends. CDR1 is LGHNA, CDR2 YSLEER, per germline. The CDR3 has 14 amino acids. In nucleotides, the CDR3 is TGCGCCAGCAGCCAAGGGCTGGGCCCAGATACGCAGTATTTT. Protein: CASSQGLGPDTQYF.

V and J are TRBV25-1 and TRBJ2-1; TRBD2 matches 15 bases. J gave up 0 bases and V 9 bases, and 6 bases lay outside the gene matches. This CDR3 spans 17 amino acids. Germline V gene sequence: CDR1 MGHDK, CDR2 SYGVNS. CDR3 region: CASSRTSGRASYNEQFF. As DNA, the CDR3 is TGTGCCAGTTCTCGGACTAGCGGGAGGGCCTCCTACAATGAGCAGTTCTTC.

This clonotype was observed many times. DNA of the CDR3: TGTGCCTGGAGAGGGAGCACTGAAGCTTTCTTT. It encodes CAWRGSTEAFF. The chain combines TRBV30 with TRBJ1-1; D is uncertain. The CDR3 covers 11 residues. Germline V gene data show CDR1 as GTSNPN and CDR2 as SVGIG (reference sequence). V lost 3 bases and J 4 bases, leaving 6 bases between the germline ends.